This T cell receptor beta chain comes out of a study of PD-1 blockade in classical Hodgkin lymphoma (dated by TCRdb to about 2020). For context, the study as a whole: Nivolumab dosing was 3 mg/kg intravenously every 2 weeks, continuing until either disease progression or unacceptable toxicity. The study used CyTOF and TCR beta sequencing to define a peripheral blood immune signature of response to PD-1 blockade in classical Hodgkin lymphoma.

Findings and caveats that apply to the study as a whole: Among trial patients, those achieving complete response had baseline diversity similar to that of newly diagnosed patients, while diversity was significantly lower in partial responders and progressors. Baseline TCR diversity was reported as lower in newly diagnosed patients than in healthy donors, and lower still in relapsed/refractory patients. CD4+ but not CD8+ TCR diversity rose significantly by C4D1 (p=0.0027 vs p=0.16), most apparent in complete responders (p=0.02). The study covered only a single clinical trial cohort, and the causes of the repertoire differences, possibly disease activity or prior therapy, were still not defined. Patients starting nivolumab less than 1 year after ASCT had lower diversity and were excluded from later analyses to avoid confounding by immune reconstitution.

The Qiagen DNeasy kit was used to extract genomic DNA from unsorted PBMCs and from the negatively selected CD4+ and CD8+ fractions. TCR beta CDR3 regions were subjected to amplification by immunoSEQ multiplex PCR with primers that anneal to V and J segments. A synthetic immune receptor repertoire was used to minimize amplification bias, and remaining bias was computationally removed after sequencing. Per the original workflow: Custom Python scripts were used to quantify repertoire diversity as the Shannon entropy index. The unsorted, CD4+ and CD8+ repertoires were each analyzed separately, with the exception of combined analyses, where CD4+ and CD8+ sequences were merged in silico. Clonal expansion was defined as at least a 2-fold frequency increase after treatment relative to C1D1, with a pseudocount of 0.5 for undetected baseline clones. Clones with 0 or 1 copy at C1D1 were defined as singleton clones, while clones with 2 or more copies were defined as non-singleton clones. Clones expanded in unsorted samples were assigned a CD4+, CD8+ or unknown annotation through matching of protein sequences in sorted samples from the same patient. Wilcoxon tests were applied to paired samples to test diversity changes from C1D1 to C4D1. TCRdb retrieved this table from immuneACCESS and kept in-frame rearrangements only. Not all clones are present; in checked studies, unresolved V genes account for under half, and no reason is known for the remainder. V and J calls plus clone size are reproduced from that table; the DNA served to infer D and trimming. Across this sample there are about 28,000 clones, with roughly 77% seen only once. The ten largest clones add up to about 17% of the sample.

The germline V gene gives CDR1 as MDHEN and CDR2 as SYDVKM. The CDR3 numbers 12 residues from cysteine through phenylalanine. Just the 36-base CDR3 DNA is kept, in frame starting at base 1. Notes on this clone: Its antigen is currently not known. An end of the junction differs from the germline gene, which may be a read error.

Per the publication, the time point label means: cycle 4 day 1 (C4D1), after around six weeks of nivolumab. Relapse after autologous stem cell transplantation had occurred in all trial patients, and cohorts A, B and C were distinguished by prior brentuximab vedotin exposure. The trial cohort included more than 55 patients with relapsed/refractory classical Hodgkin lymphoma, and each patient had a best overall response of complete response, partial response or progressive disease. Trial patients were treated with single-agent nivolumab in the multi-cohort phase II CheckMate 205 trial. Best overall response was determined by an independent review committee according to the 2007 International Working Group response criteria. Trial PBMCs were collected just before the start of nivolumab (C1D1) and during therapy at cycle 2 day 1 and cycle 4 day 1. Peripheral blood was collected in 8 mL Vacutainer Cell Preparation Tubes, from which PBMCs were isolated by centrifugation and then cryopreserved.

The sequence was obtained from a human donor with classical Hodgkin lymphoma. The sample consisted of peripheral blood mononuclear cells (PBMCs), taken before the fourth cycle of nivolumab. The rearranged segments are TRBV28 and TRBJ2-7, with 7 middle bases fitting TRBD2. The DNA is as follows: TGTGCTAGCAACGGGAGGTTCTACGAGCAGTACTTC. Its amino acids are CASNGRFYEQYF.